This TCR beta chain was profiled in a study of blood T cell repertoires in COVID-19. Study information: Samples of COVID-19 (acute and convalescent) were obtained from the United States, Italy and Spain. PBMCs, B-cell-depleted T cells, or T cells were the source of the cDNA or gDNA that made up the material.

The V gene's germline CDR1 is SGHNT and CDR2 YYREEE (reference sequence). The CDR3 loop spans 14 amino acids. V lost 4 bases to trimming and J lost 2 bases; unmatched junction nucleotides: 3. In the original processing: How many nucleated cells were present was estimated from reference gene primer amplification. Some clones are missing from TCRdb's copy, which holds only in-frame ones; the method was immunoSEQ multiplex PCR. The D gene and trimming were derived from the DNA, and the V and J assignments and clone size from that table. The sample has 200,000 to 300,000 clones; 87% are singletons. The origin of this receptor is a man aged 18-30 years with active or convalescent COVID-19. Sequencing was performed on peripheral blood. The rearrangement uses TRBV5-4 and TRBJ1-1, with 9 bases fitting TRBD1. The CDR3 nucleotides read TGTGCCAGCAGCAGGGGACAGGGAAACACTGAAGCTTTCTTT. The encoded protein is CASSRGQGNTEAFF.